This TCR beta chain was profiled in a study of technical replicates of blood from several donors. The ends lost 2 bases at V and 11 bases at J; junction bases unmatched: 11. The CDR3 contains 13 residues. Germline values: CDR1 GTSNPN, CDR2 SVGIG (reference sequence). The assay was immunoSEQ multiplex PCR, and TCRdb's table has in-frame clones only and misses some. The sample lists 35,000 to 50,000 clones; 90% to 97% were seen once. The TCR comes from a human donor in good health. Sequenced input: T cells isolated from PBMCs. This chain links TRBV30 with TRBJ1-1, with 7 bases identical to TRBD1. Here the CDR3 DNA reads TGTGCCTGGAGTACCCAGACAGGGAGCGGCGCTTTCTTT. Its translation: CAWSTQTGSGAFF.